This passage covers 20 T cell receptor beta chains from one sample sequenced in a study of blood T cells in healthy people across ages (dated by TCRdb to the mid-2010s). The protocol used for the library was 5' RACE. Instrument on record: Illumina HiSeq 2500. A second PCR of roughly 6 to 11 cycles was performed with a sample-barcoded 5' primer and a J-beta primer mix. Clones were called with MiXCR by TCRdb after fastp trimmed the public reads at Q25, and only in-frame beta chains were retained. CDR3 protein duplicates are merged, each entry listing the most common genes and DNA. This sample lists around 710,000 distinct CDR3 sequences; 35% to 45% were detected once. Around 20% of the sample rests with the top ten. The sequenced sample consisted of blood. These receptors all come from a woman in her sixties in good health.

This clonotype showed up just a few times. This sequence joins TRBV10-3 and TRBJ2-4; 8 bases are shared with TRBD1. The J call may be wrong; the DNA end is better matched by TRBJ2-5. The CDR3 sequence is 18 residues long. Germline CDR1 ENHRY, CDR2 SYGVKD. Here the CDR3 DNA reads TGTGCCATCAGTGATGGGGGACAGGTGCCGTCGGGGGTGGAGACCCAGTACTTC. This sequence encodes CAISDGGQVPSGVETQYF.

This clonotype turned up a few times. The chain joins TRBV28 to TRBJ2-2; 8 positions match TRBD1. The germline CDR1 and CDR2 sequences are MDHEN and SYDVKM. V trimming: 11 bases; J trimming: 4 bases; junction bases outside the gene matches: 3. The CDR3 extends over 12 amino acids. The CDR3 is CAEQGGTGELFF. The CDR3 region has the DNA TGTGCCGAACAGGGGGGCACCGGGGAGCTGTTTTTT.

A single count supports this clonotype. This chain uses TRBV20-1 with TRBJ2-6; tentative D call: TRBD1 (5 bases). The V end lost 4 bases, the J end lost 0 bases, and 10 bases lay between the germline ends. There are 15 residues in the CDR3. Germline loops: CDR1 DFQATT, CDR2 SNEGSKA (reference sequence). The CDR3, as DNA: TGCAGTGCTATCCGACAGAGCTCTGGGGCCAACGTCCTGACTTTC. Its protein is CSAIRQSSGANVLTF.

This chain links TRBV7-3 with TRBJ2-1; D is unclear. Germline V CDR1 and CDR2: SGHTA, FQGTGA. Trimming took off 1 base at V and 5 bases at J, with 18 bases between the two ends. The length of the CDR3 is 17 residues. The CDR3 here is CASSLSAFEVSNNEQFF. Written as DNA, the CDR3 is TGTGCCAGCAGCTTAAGTGCGTTTGAGGTGTCCAACAATGAGCAGTTCTTC.

This clonotype was recorded at least ten times. This chain links TRBV20-1 with TRBJ2-1; D remains ambiguous. Between the trimmed V and J ends, which lost 3 bases and 5 bases, there was a span of 14 bases. Germline loops: CDR1 DFQATT, CDR2 SNEGSKA (reference sequence). There are 14 residues in the CDR3. CDR3 coding DNA: TGCAGTGCTAGTAGGCCAGGAAATAACAATGAGCAGTTCTTC. Its translation: CSASRPGNNNEQFF.

This clonotype was seen repeatedly, ten times or more. This chain links TRBV9 with TRBJ2-1; 10 nucleotides line up with TRBD2. V was clipped by 2 bases and J by 12 bases; unmatched bases: 2. The CDR3 is made up of 12 amino acids. The germline V gene has CDR1 SGDLS and CDR2 YYNGEE. This CDR3 is CASSVSGGLQFF. CDR3 bases: TGTGCCAGCAGCGTTAGCGGGGGGCTGCAGTTCTTC.

The table lists this clonotype with a few counts. The chain has TRBV20-1 and TRBJ2-1, with TRBD2 identical over 7 bases. The CDR3 covers 15 residues. Germline-derived CDR1 and CDR2 are DFQATT and SNEGSKA (reference sequence). Trimming at V came to 3 bases and at J to 4 bases, leaving 9 bases not matched to a gene. The CDR3 DNA sequence: TGCAGTGCTAGCCTAGTGGGAGGGGCATACAATGAGCAGTTCTTC. It translates to CSASLVGGAYNEQFF.

This chain links TRBV25-1 with TRBJ1-1; no firm D call. The V gene lost 2 bases and the J gene lost 1 base, with 14 bases spanning the gap. Germline V gene data show CDR1 as MGHDK and CDR2 as SYGVNS. The CDR3 consists of 16 residues. The CDR3: CASSEPESEGNTEAFF. CDR3 bases: TGTGCCAGCAGTGAACCCGAGAGCGAGGGGAACACTGAAGCTTTCTTT.

This clonotype was counted at least ten times. The rearrangement links TRBV10-3 to TRBJ2-5, with D maybe TRBD2 (6 bases). CDR1 and CDR2 (germline): ENHRY, SYGVKD. V shed 6 bases and J shed 1 base, with 12 bases lying between them. This CDR3 has 14 amino acids. This CDR3 is CAIREGEGQETQYF. CDR3 DNA: TGTGCCATCAGGGAGGGAGAAGGCCAAGAGACCCAGTACTTC.

This clonotype was recorded once. The V and J genes are TRBV15 and TRBJ2-1; no definite D call. CDR3 length: 12 amino acids. V shed 6 bases and J shed 5 bases, with 8 bases lying between them. CDR1 LNHNV and CDR2 YYDKDF come from the germline V gene (reference sequence). The CDR3, as DNA: TGTGCCACCAGTTACTGGGACAATGAGCAGTTCTTC. As protein: CATSYWDNEQFF.

The chain recombines TRBV20-1 with TRBJ1-6; 7 positions agree with TRBD1. The CDR3 is 16 residues long. Trimming at V came to 0 bases and at J to 10 bases, leaving 12 bases not matched to a gene. In germline, CDR1 is DFQATT, CDR2 SNEGSKA (reference sequence). CDR3 in amino acids: CSARDGERTGGSPLHF. Here the CDR3 DNA reads TGCAGTGCTAGAGATGGGGAAAGGACAGGAGGATCACCCCTCCACTTT.

The J gene is TRBJ2-7, the V gene TRBV6-1; possibly TRBD2 for D (6 bases). The closer fit of TRBJ2-5 to the DNA end suggests the J call may be wrong. The CDR3 is made up of 16 amino acids. Germline CDR1 and CDR2: MNHNS and SASEGT. The CDR3: CASSEWGVGVQETQYF. The CDR3 DNA follows: TGTGCCAGCAGTGAATGGGGGGTAGGGGTCCAAGAGACCCAGTACTTC.

This clonotype turned up a few times. CDR3 region: CASSYGSGHANTGELFF. CDR3 DNA sequence: TGTGCCAGCAGTTACGGGTCGGGGCACGCGAACACCGGGGAGCTGTTTTTT. The rearrangement uses TRBV6-5 and TRBJ2-2; D may correspond to TRBD1 or TRBD2 (5 bases each). V was trimmed by 2 bases and J by 0 bases, leaving 13 bases between them. The CDR3 has 17 amino acids. The germline CDR1 and CDR2 sequences are MNHEY and SVGAGI.

The CDR3, as DNA: TGCGCCAGCAGCCAAGATATACGGGACTTATACACCTACGAGCAGTACTTC. This encodes CASSQDIRDLYTYEQYF. This chain uses TRBV4-1 with TRBJ2-4; maybe TRBD2 (6 bases). The end of the DNA aligns better with TRBJ2-7, so the J call may be wrong. The CDR3 runs 17 residues. The V gene's germline CDR1 is MGHRA and CDR2 YSYEKL.

The V and J genes are TRBV12-3 or TRBV12-4 and TRBJ2-4, with 9 positions matching TRBD1. The J call is in doubt because the DNA end fits TRBJ2-7 better. The CDR3 length is 15 residues. CDR3 residues: CASSSPGQGCYEQYF. The CDR3 DNA sequence: TGTGCCAGCAGTTCCCCGGGACAGGGTTGTTACGAGCAGTACTTC.

The genes are TRBV25-1 and TRBJ2-3; 8 nucleotides line up with TRBD2. The CDR3 contains 17 residues. Germline lookup yields CDR1 MGHDK and CDR2 SYGVNS. V was pared by 1 base and J by 0 bases, with 6 bases of the junction left unmatched. Written as DNA, the CDR3 is TGTGCCAGCAGTGAATTGTACGGGGGGGGAAGCACAGATACGCAGTATTTT. Its protein product is CASSELYGGGSTDTQYF.

The chain combines TRBV5-1 with TRBJ2-5, with D possibly called TRBD1 or TRBD2 (5 bases each). Trimming cost V 4 bases and J 1 base, with 17 bases left between them. The germline V gene has CDR1 SGHRS and CDR2 YFSETQ. The CDR3 contains 16 residues. The CDR3 DNA is TGCGCCAGCAGCCACCGGGGCACATTAATCCAAGAGACCCAGTACTTC. Translated, it gives CASSHRGTLIQETQYF.

This clonotype was seen more than once but under ten times. CDR3 protein: CASSLAGTGINEQYF. The CDR3 DNA reads TGTGCCAGCAGCTTGGCTGGGACAGGGATCAATGAGCAGTACTTC. The V call is TRBV5-6, the J call TRBJ2-5; 9 bases line up with TRBD1. In germline, CDR1 is SGHDT, CDR2 YYEEEE. CDR3 length: 15 residues. J was trimmed by 11 bases and V by 0 bases; bases with no gene match: 11.

In this sample, this clonotype turned up a few times. This rearrangement joins TRBV9 to TRBJ2-4; D is possibly TRBD2 (6 bases). Trimming shortened V by 3 bases and J by 5 bases, and 12 bases separated the two germline ends. Germline V lookup: CDR1 SGDLS, CDR2 YYNGEE. This CDR3 has 14 residues. CDR3 DNA: TGTGCCAGCAGCGGTAGGAGGGGCCAAAACATTCAGTACTTC. The encoded protein is CASSGRRGQNIQYF.

This clonotype showed up just a few times. V and J are TRBV20-1 and TRBJ2-5; TRBD2 agrees at 9 bases. J lost 0 bases, V lost 4 bases, and 9 bases had no gene match. The CDR3 has 16 residues. Germline V gene data show CDR1 as DFQATT and CDR2 as SNEGSKA (reference sequence). CDR3 sequence (DNA): TGCAGTGCTAAGACTAGCGGCTTATTGTACCAAGAGACCCAGTACTTC. Its protein product is CSAKTSGLLYQETQYF.